The 21 T cell receptor beta chains below were found in one sample sequenced in a study of cytomegalovirus exposure and HLA in healthy donors. A multiplex PCR was run with 60 Vbeta primers and 13 Jbeta primers. Using immunoSEQ multiplex PCR, the repertoire was profiled, and TCRdb retains in-frame clones only, with some absent. Here the sample table reports around 110,000 clones. The sample comprised PBMCs. Receptor source: a man aged 25-45 years in good health and CMV-seronegative.

The chain is built from TRBV19 and TRBJ1-1; 9 bases line up with TRBD1. The V gene's germline CDR1 is LNHDA and CDR2 SQIVND (reference sequence). V shed 5 bases and J 1 base; nucleotides not matched to a gene: 8. There are 16 residues in the CDR3. The DNA for the CDR3 is TGTGCCAGTAGTTTACTAACAGGGGGCGCGAACACTGAAGCTTTCTTT. The encoded protein is CASSLLTGGANTEAFF.

This chain uses TRBV5-6 with TRBJ2-3; 12 bases are shared with TRBD2. V dropped 3 bases and J dropped 2; count of bases not matched to a gene: 1. This CDR3 contains 15 residues. Looked up from germline, CDR1 is SGHDT and CDR2 is YYEEEE. The CDR3 region is CASSWTSGDTDTQYF. The CDR3 coding sequence is TGTGCCAGCAGCTGGACTAGCGGGGACACAGATACGCAGTATTTT.

The genes are TRBV12-5 and TRBJ1-1; unclear D gene. The germline V gene encodes CDR1 LGHNT and CDR2 FRNRAP. V was pared by 5 bases and J by 3 bases, with 13 bases between. The length of the CDR3 is 14 residues. CDR3 region: CASGLARAYTEAFF. CDR3 nucleotide sequence: TGTGCTAGTGGTCTAGCCCGGGCTTACACTGAAGCTTTCTTT.

The chain has TRBV15 and TRBJ1-5, with a possible D match to TRBD1 (5 bases). V was cut by 0 bases and J by 1 base, with 10 bases left in between. From germline, CDR1 is LNHNV and CDR2 YYDKDF (reference sequence). CDR3 size: 16 residues. The CDR3 region has the DNA TGTGCCACCAGCAGAGAGAGGCAGGGAAGCAATCAGCCCCAGCATTTT. The encoded protein is CATSRERQGSNQPQHF.

For the CDR3, the DNA is TGTGCCAGCAGCCTCCCCGCGGGCGGCCAAGAGACCCAGTACTTC. Translating gives CASSLPAGGQETQYF. This chain joins TRBV7-6 and TRBJ2-5; D is possibly TRBD2 (5 bases). V lost 5 bases and J lost 1, with 14 bases in between. Germline CDR1 reads SGHVS; CDR2 reads FNYEAQ. The CDR3 has 15 residues. Looking up the rest from reference TRBV7-6 and TRBJ2-5 gives the full variable domain: GAGVSQSPRYKVTKRGQDVALRCDPISGHVSLYWYRQALGQGPEFLTYFNYEAQQDKSGLPNDRFSAERPEGSISTLTIQRTEQRDSAMYRCASSLPAGGQETQYFGPGTRLLVL.

This rearrangement joins TRBV7-2 to TRBJ1-2; 8 nucleotides agree with TRBD1. Germline assignment: CDR1 SGHTA and CDR2 FQGNSA. V trimming: 5 bases; J trimming: 3 bases; junction bases outside the gene matches: 5. The CDR3 totals 14 residues. The CDR3 DNA reads as TGTGCCAGCAGCCCGGCGACAGGGGACTATGGCTACACCTTC. This codes for CASSPATGDYGYTF.

V usage is TRBV9 and J usage is TRBJ2-5, with a possible D match to TRBD2 (7 bases). CDR1 SGDLS and CDR2 YYNGEE come from the germline V gene. The germline V and J ends were trimmed by 0 bases and 4 bases, with 16 bases remaining between them. The CDR3 runs to 16 residues. The CDR3 sequence is CASSVAAGRGGETQYF. The CDR3 nucleotides are TGTGCCAGCAGCGTAGCAGCGGGGAGAGGGGGAGAGACCCAGTACTTC.

This chain uses TRBV7-2 with TRBJ2-1; D not certain. This CDR3 contains 14 residues. Trimming took 4 bases from V and 0 from J, leaving 7 bases between them. CDR1 SGHTA and CDR2 FQGNSA come from the germline V gene. CDR3 sequence (DNA): TGTGCCAGCAGCTCCACGGGCTCCTACAATGAGCAGTTCTTC. Translating gives CASSSTGSYNEQFF. The whole variable domain, remainder taken from reference TRBV7-2 and TRBJ2-1, is GAGVSQSPSNKVTEKGKDVELRCDPISGHTALYWYRQSLGQGLEFLIYFQGNSAPDKSGLPSDRFSAERTGGSVSTLTIQRTQQEDSAVYLCASSSTGSYNEQFFGPGTRLTVL.

The chain carries TRBV5-1 and TRBJ2-5; 8 bases match TRBD2. CDR1 and CDR2 from the germline V gene are SGHRS and YFSETQ. V dropped 0 bases and J dropped 3; count of bases not matched to a gene: 10. The CDR3 length is 17 residues. CDR3 sequence (DNA): TGCGCCAGCAGCTTGGGAGTTTCGAGCGGGGGAGAAGAGACCCAGTACTTC. Its translation: CASSLGVSSGGEETQYF.

The chain links TRBV7-9 to TRBJ1-2, with D unresolved. V shed 1 base and J shed 3 bases, with 12 bases lying between them. The germline V gene has CDR1 SEHNR and CDR2 FQNEAQ (reference sequence). The length of the CDR3 is 15 residues. The CDR3 sequence is CASSLVGTLHYGYTF. DNA of the CDR3: TGTGCCAGCAGCTTAGTGGGCACTCTACACTATGGCTACACCTTC.

V usage is TRBV29-1 and J usage is TRBJ2-2; 9 bases line up with TRBD1. Per the germline V gene, CDR1 is SQVTM and CDR2 is ANQGSEA. The CDR3 is 21 amino acids. V dropped 3 bases and J dropped 4; count of bases not matched to a gene: 24. CDR3 bases: TGCAGCGTTGAGGACAACGCCCCCCCACTAGACAGGGGGTCGGGCACCGGGGAGCTGTTTTTT. Protein sequence: CSVEDNAPPLDRGSGTGELFF.

The chain combines TRBV5-1 with TRBJ2-3; 7 bases fit TRBD1. The CDR3 covers 15 residues. CDR1 and CDR2 (germline): SGHRS, YFSETQ. The V gene end was trimmed by 5 bases and the J gene end by 0 bases; junction bases not matched to a gene: 6. CDR3 sequence: CASSPKGASTDTQYF. The CDR3 nucleotides read TGCGCCAGCAGTCCCAAGGGGGCAAGCACAGATACGCAGTATTTT.

The chain carries TRBV18 and TRBJ2-1; tentatively, D is TRBD2 (7 bases). The CDR3 contains 16 residues. Between the trimmed V and J ends, which lost 8 bases and 4 bases, there was a span of 21 bases. Germline V gene data show CDR1 as KGHSH and CDR2 as LQKENI. The CDR3 spells CASASPGGGIYNEQFF. The CDR3 region has the DNA TGTGCCAGCGCCTCCCCCGGCGGGGGCATATACAATGAGCAGTTCTTC.

The genes are TRBV19 and TRBJ2-1, with unresolved D. Trimming removed 5 bases at V and 0 bases at J, with 14 bases between. Germline CDR1 reads LNHDA; CDR2 reads SQIVND (reference sequence). The CDR3 has 16 amino acids. This CDR3 reads CASSFWLPSSYNEQFF. DNA for the CDR3: TGTGCCAGTAGTTTTTGGCTCCCCAGCTCCTACAATGAGCAGTTCTTC. The full variable domain, rest sourced from reference TRBV19 and TRBJ2-1, is DGGITQSPKYLFRKEGQNVTLSCEQNLNHDAMYWYRQDPGQGLRLIYYSQIVNDFQKGDIAEGYSVSREKKESFPLTVTSAQKNPTAFYLCASSFWLPSSYNEQFFGPGTRLTVL.

The chain has TRBV7-2 and TRBJ2-1, with a tentative D call TRBD2 (6 bases). The CDR3 sequence is 12 residues long. Trimming removed 4 bases at V and 15 bases at J, with 16 bases between. CDR1 is SGHTA, CDR2 FQGNSA, per germline. DNA of the CDR3: TGTGCCAGCAGCTCAAGGGACTTCTTGCCGTTCTTC. Residues: CASSSRDFLPFF.

This sequence joins TRBV6-6 and TRBJ2-3; 8 nucleotides agree with TRBD1. This CDR3 spans 16 amino acids. CDR1 and CDR2 (germline): MNHNY, SVGAGI (reference sequence). Trimming removed 2 bases from V and 9 bases from J; junction bases left unmatched: 13. CDR3 region: CASSYAGTGHPLTQYF. The CDR3, as DNA: TGTGCCAGCAGTTACGCCGGGACAGGCCACCCGCTGACGCAGTATTTT.

The rearrangement joins TRBV4-3 to TRBJ1-2; maybe TRBD1 (5 bases). The CDR3 has 13 residues. Germline CDR1 reads LGHNA; CDR2 reads YSLEER. Trimming removed 4 bases from V and 4 bases from J, with 10 bases in between. The CDR3 DNA follows: TGCGCCAGCAGCCTCTTCGGGGGCTATGGCTACACCTTC. Its translation: CASSLFGGYGYTF.

CDR3 in DNA: TGTGCCAGCAGGGAAAGAGACAGGGGAAGTTACGAGCAGTACTTC. Its translation is CASRERDRGSYEQYF. The V and J genes are TRBV2 and TRBJ2-7, with 8 nucleotides matching TRBD1. This CDR3 has 15 amino acids. V lost 6 bases, J lost 4 bases, and 11 bases stayed unmatched. Germline V gene sequence: CDR1 SNHLY, CDR2 FYNNEI.

V usage is TRBV5-1 and J usage is TRBJ2-7; possible D gene TRBD1, 6 bases. From germline, CDR1 is SGHRS and CDR2 YFSETQ. Between the trimmed V and J ends, which lost 2 bases and 2 bases, there was a span of 8 bases. This CDR3 has 13 amino acids. The CDR3 reads CASSLDRPYEQYF. DNA of the CDR3: TGCGCCAGCAGCTTAGACAGGCCCTACGAGCAGTACTTC.

The chain combines TRBV14 with TRBJ1-6; D is ambiguous. Germline V gives CDR1 SGHDN, CDR2 FVKESK. The CDR3 consists of 16 residues. V lost 3 bases and J 10 bases, leaving 19 bases between the germline ends. The DNA for the CDR3 is TGTGCCAGCAGCCACCTGATCCCCCCGAGCGGGTCACCCCTCCACTTT. This gives the protein CASSHLIPPSGSPLHF. Using reference TRBV14 and TRBJ1-6 for the parts outside the CDR3, the full variable domain is EAGVTQFPSHSVIEKGQTVTLRCDPISGHDNLYWYRRVMGKEIKFLLHFVKESKQDESGMPNNRFLAERTGGTYSTLKVQPAELEDSGVYFCASSHLIPPSGSPLHFGNGTRLTVT.

The rearrangement links TRBV29-1 to TRBJ1-4, with 11 bases identical to TRBD1. This CDR3 contains 13 residues. Germline V gene lookup returns CDR1 SQVTM and CDR2 ANQGSEA. Unmatched junction bases numbered 4, after V lost 5 bases and J lost 8 bases. CDR3 residues: CSVWTGGREKLFF. The CDR3 DNA sequence: TGCAGCGTTTGGACAGGGGGCCGAGAAAAACTGTTTTTT.